What follows is one TCR beta chain and its context. The data are from a study of blood T cell repertoires in COVID-19. The CDR3 length is 16 residues. V lost 6 bases, J lost 2 bases, and 13 bases stayed unmatched. CDR1 is MNHEY, CDR2 SVGEGT, per germline. Profiling relied on immunoSEQ multiplex PCR, and the TCRdb table lists in-frame clones only, not all of them. The sample has about 220,000 clones; 82% are singletons. The source is a woman aged 70-85 years with COVID-19, enrolled during active disease. J is TRBJ2-7 and V is TRBV6-2 or TRBV6-3, with 7 bases matching TRBD2. The source material was peripheral blood. CDR3 in amino acids: CASSPRRSGTTYEQYF. The CDR3, as DNA: TGTGCCAGCAGCCCTCGCAGAAGCGGGACCACCTACGAGCAGTACTTC.